This TCR beta chain was documented in a study of yellow fever vaccine responses in identical twins. Study-wide findings and caveats: A vaccine T cell response that seemed partly convergent and partly personalized was reported in twins.

On this clonotype itself: Its antigen is currently unknown.

Each CDR3 protein gets one entry after TCRdb re-called the RT-PCR reads with MiXCR. The sample comprises under 9,000 distinct CDR3 sequences, 65% to 85% of which are singletons, and 2.1% rests with the top ten. The TCR sequence derives from a woman aged 18-29 years who received the yellow fever vaccine. The source was T cells from blood (PBMCs), unsorted or a sorted subset (not recorded which), collected before or after yellow fever vaccination (not recorded which).

DNA for the CDR3: TGTGCCAGCAATAACGACAGGTTCACAGATACGCAGTATTTT. Its translation: CASNNDRFTDTQYF. The chain has TRBV28 and TRBJ2-3, with D possibly being TRBD1 (6 bases). The V gene lost 7 bases and the J gene lost 2 bases, with 13 bases spanning the gap. This CDR3 comprises 14 residues. CDR1 is MDHEN, CDR2 SYDVKM, per germline.